One and the same sample provided the 29 T cell receptor beta chains below, sequenced in a study of blood T cell repertoires in COVID-19. Data came from immunoSEQ multiplex PCR; TCRdb stores just in-frame clones and leaves some out. Of about 66,000 clones in the sample, around 90% are singletons; the top ten hold 5.5% to 8%. The sample taken for sequencing was peripheral blood. The source is a human donor in a cohort sampled during active COVID-19.

The chain carries TRBV18 and TRBJ2-5; 12 nucleotides agree with TRBD2. V shed 3 bases and J 2 bases; nucleotides not matched to a gene: 4. CDR1 is KGHSH and CDR2 is LQKENI in the germline V gene. The CDR3 loop spans 16 amino acids. This chain's CDR3 is CASSPLAGGQQETQYF. The CDR3 nucleotides read TGTGCCAGCTCACCGCTAGCGGGGGGGCAGCAAGAGACCCAGTACTTC.

The chain combines TRBV14 with TRBJ2-1, with TRBD2 identical over 10 bases. CDR1 SGHDN and CDR2 FVKESK come from the germline V gene. With V trimmed by 6 bases and J by 6 bases, 8 bases remained unmatched. The CDR3 length is 15 residues. This chain's CDR3 is CASRNLAGGGNEQFF. As DNA, the CDR3 is TGTGCCAGCAGGAATTTAGCGGGGGGCGGCAATGAGCAGTTCTTC.

Details on this clone: The same CDR3 arises from other DNA sequences in this sample as well. CDR3 amino acids: CASSPQGYYNEQFF. In DNA, the CDR3 is TGTGCCAGCTCACCACAGGGGTACTACAATGAGCAGTTCTTC. The gene calls are TRBV18 and TRBJ2-1; weak D call: TRBD1 (5 bases). This CDR3 is 14 amino acids long. CDR1 and CDR2 (germline): KGHSH, LQKENI. The V end was cut by 1 base, the J end by 3 bases, with 7 bases between.

The rearrangement joins TRBV7-9 to TRBJ1-1; 9 bases match TRBD1. Germline-derived CDR1 and CDR2 are SEHNR and FQNEAQ (reference sequence). The CDR3 is 14 amino acids. J gave up 3 bases and V 5 bases, and 4 bases lay outside the gene matches. CDR3: CASSPGQGDTEAFF. The CDR3 DNA follows: TGTGCCAGCAGCCCGGGACAGGGTGACACTGAAGCTTTCTTT.

The gene calls are TRBV19 and TRBJ2-7, with D possibly being TRBD1 (5 bases). The V gene lost 2 bases and the J gene lost 0 bases, with 8 bases spanning the gap. Germline V lookup: CDR1 LNHDA, CDR2 SQIVND (reference sequence). The CDR3 contains 14 residues. The DNA of the CDR3 is TGTGCCAGTAGTATACAGGGTAGCTCCTACGAGCAGTACTTC. Protein: CASSIQGSSYEQYF.

The chain employs TRBV11-2 and TRBJ2-2; perhaps TRBD2 as D (5 bases). The V and J ends lost 5 bases and 5 bases respectively, with 12 bases between them. The CDR3 has 14 residues. Germline lookup yields CDR1 SGHAT and CDR2 FQNNGV. CDR3 sequence reads: CASSLGGPTGELFF. CDR3 DNA sequence: TGTGCCAGCAGCCTCGGAGGCCCAACCGGGGAGCTGTTTTTT. Based on the CDR3 plus reference TRBV11-2 and TRBJ2-2, the full variable domain is EAGVAQSPRYKIIEKRQSVAFWCNPISGHATLYWYQQILGQGPKLLIQFQNNGVVDDSQLPKDRFSAERLKGVDSTLKIQPAKLEDSAVYLCASSLGGPTGELFFGEGSRLTVL.

The CDR3 loop reads CASSRGSAGNTIYF. In nucleotides, the CDR3 is TGTGCCAGCAGCCGTGGCAGTGCTGGAAACACCATATATTTT. This chain links TRBV14 with TRBJ1-3; no reliable D call. Germline CDR1 and CDR2: SGHDN and FVKESK. The CDR3 covers 14 residues. Trimming cost V 4 bases and J 2 bases, with 9 bases left between them.

J is TRBJ2-1 and V is TRBV3-1 (or the pseudogene TRBV3-2); TRBD2 agrees at 9 bases. Germline V gene lookup returns CDR1 LGHDT and CDR2 YNNKEL (reference sequence). This CDR3 is 19 amino acids long. With V trimmed by 0 bases and J by 2 bases, 11 bases remained unmatched. The CDR3 nucleotides read TGTGCCAGCAGCCAAGATTTGTTGGCGGGGGGGGAAGCCTACAATGAGCAGTTCTTC. Translating it yields CASSQDLLAGGEAYNEQFF.

The chain recombines TRBV5-1 with TRBJ1-4, with 9 bases that match TRBD1. The CDR3 contains 16 residues. Germline V CDR1 and CDR2: SGHRS, YFSETQ. V trimming: 4 bases; J trimming: 1 base; junction bases outside the gene matches: 5. DNA for the CDR3: TGCGCCAGCAGCACACAGGGGGCAGGAACTAATGAAAAACTGTTTTTT. This gives the protein CASSTQGAGTNEKLFF.

This clone was counted a few times. The chain employs TRBV7-8 and TRBJ2-7, with 7 bases aligning to TRBD2. The germline V gene encodes CDR1 SGHVS and CDR2 FQNEAQ. There are 14 residues in the CDR3. The V gene end was trimmed by 0 bases and the J gene end by 6 bases; junction bases not matched to a gene: 5. The CDR3 sequence: CASSLAPGTIEQYF. The DNA for the CDR3 is TGTGCCAGCAGCTTAGCGCCAGGGACTATCGAGCAGTACTTC. Full variable domain (rest looked up from reference TRBV7-8 and TRBJ2-7): GAGVSQSPRYKVAKRGQDVALRCDPISGHVSLFWYQQALGQGPEFLTYFQNEAQLDKSGLPSDRFFAERPEGSVSTLKIQRTQQEDSAVYLCASSLAPGTIEQYFGPGTRLTVT.

The chain is built from TRBV27 and TRBJ2-1; 8 positions agree with TRBD1. Per germline, CDR1 MNHEY and CDR2 SMNVEV (reference sequence). This CDR3 has 11 residues. After removal of 5 bases from V and 14 bases from J, the junction contained 5 bases not matched to a gene. For the CDR3, the DNA is TGTGCCAGCAGTACCCGGGACAGGAAGTTCTTC. It specifies CASSTRDRKFF.

This clone was detected a few times. V gene TRBV18 combines with J gene TRBJ1-1; TRBD1 matches at 8 bases. The CDR3 runs 15 residues. Germline assignment: CDR1 KGHSH and CDR2 LQKENI. The ends lost 2 bases at V and 1 base at J; junction bases unmatched: 3. CDR3 sequence: CASSPNRGENTEAFF. Here the CDR3 DNA reads TGTGCCAGCTCACCAAACAGGGGGGAGAACACTGAAGCTTTCTTT.

The chain carries TRBV19 and TRBJ1-5; maybe TRBD1 (5 bases). The length of the CDR3 is 14 residues. The germline V gene encodes CDR1 LNHDA and CDR2 SQIVND (reference sequence). The V gene lost 5 bases and the J gene lost 0 bases, with 8 bases spanning the gap. CDR3: CASSYRPSNQPQHF. The CDR3 DNA follows: TGTGCCAGTAGTTACAGGCCTAGCAATCAGCCCCAGCATTTT.

This chain links TRBV28 with TRBJ1-1, with unresolved D. V gave up 7 bases and J gave up 5 bases, with 11 bases separating them. Germline V gene lookup returns CDR1 MDHEN and CDR2 SYDVKM. The CDR3 has 12 residues. The DNA of the CDR3 is TGTGCCAGCAACCCGGGGTGGACTGAAGCTTTCTTT. This gives the protein CASNPGWTEAFF. Full variable domain (rest looked up from reference TRBV28 and TRBJ1-1): DVKVTQSSRYLVKRTGEKVFLECVQDMDHENMFWYRQDPGLGLRLIYFSYDVKMKEKGDIPEGYSVSREKKERFSLILESASTNQTSMYLCASNPGWTEAFFGQGTRLTVV.

The gene calls are TRBV11-2 and TRBJ2-1; 8 nucleotides align to TRBD2. The CDR3 totals 14 residues. The germline V gene has CDR1 SGHAT and CDR2 FQNNGV. The V gene end was trimmed by 5 bases and the J gene end by 6 bases; junction bases not matched to a gene: 6. Here the CDR3 DNA reads TGTGCCAGCAGCCCCGTCCGGGGGGGCAATGAGCAGTTCTTC. It is translated as CASSPVRGGNEQFF.

The gene calls are TRBV5-4 and TRBJ2-5; D perhaps matches TRBD2 (6 bases). The CDR3 consists of 17 residues. V lost 6 bases and J 2 bases, leaving 23 bases between the germline ends. From germline, CDR1 is SGHNT and CDR2 YYREEE (reference sequence). DNA for the CDR3: TGTGCCAGCAACAACGAGGGTTGGGGGAGGACTCAAGAGACCCAGTACTTC. Translated: CASNNEGWGRTQETQYF.

The chain couples TRBV6-4 to TRBJ1-5; TRBD1 matches 8 bases. Germline loops: CDR1 MRHNA, CDR2 SNTAGT. The CDR3 covers 13 residues. V trimming: 8 bases; J trimming: 5 bases; junction bases outside the gene matches: 5. The DNA of the CDR3 is TGTGCCAGCGGCCACAGGGGGGATCAGCCCCAGCATTTT. It is translated as CASGHRGDQPQHF.

The chain employs TRBV9 and TRBJ2-2, with D maybe TRBD2 (6 bases). This CDR3 spans 15 amino acids. Germline V CDR1 and CDR2: SGDLS, YYNGEE. V was pared by 2 bases and J by 2 bases, with 10 bases between. The CDR3 loop reads CASSVYGTNTGELFF. The DNA of the CDR3 is TGTGCCAGCAGCGTGTACGGGACTAACACCGGGGAGCTGTTTTTT.

The rearrangement joins TRBV7-2 to TRBJ1-5; weak D call: TRBD1 (5 bases). The length of the CDR3 is 15 residues. The germline V and J ends were trimmed by 2 bases and 0 bases, with 8 bases remaining between them. CDR1 SGHTA and CDR2 FQGNSA come from the germline V gene. CDR3 sequence reads: CASSLRRGSNQPQHF. CDR3 DNA: TGTGCCAGCAGCTTAAGAAGGGGTAGCAATCAGCCCCAGCATTTT.

This clone occurred a few times. The J gene is TRBJ2-5, the V gene TRBV5-1; possible D gene TRBD1, 6 bases. V shed 3 bases and J shed 2 bases, with 11 bases lying between them. The germline CDR1 and CDR2 sequences are SGHRS and YFSETQ. The CDR3 runs to 14 residues. CDR3 in DNA: TGCGCCAGCAGCTGGACAGTTCAACAAGAGACCCAGTACTTC. Translating it yields CASSWTVQQETQYF.

The J gene is TRBJ2-1, the V gene TRBV9; 12 nucleotides align to TRBD2. Losses at the gene ends were 4 bases for V and 6 bases for J; bases not matched to a gene: 5. The CDR3 runs to 15 residues. Germline CDR1 SGDLS, CDR2 YYNGEE. DNA of the CDR3: TGTGCCAGCAGCCCACTACTAGCGGGGGGCAATGAGCAGTTCTTC. This sequence encodes CASSPLLAGGNEQFF.

The chain is built from TRBV27 and TRBJ2-2, with a weak D call TRBD1 (6 bases). This CDR3 region has 16 residues. The germline CDR1 and CDR2 sequences are MNHEY and SMNVEV (reference sequence). The germline V and J ends were trimmed by 2 bases and 0 bases, with 10 bases remaining between them. The DNA for the CDR3 is TGTGCCAGCAGTTTAGCACAGGGAACGAACACCGGGGAGCTGTTTTTT. Protein sequence: CASSLAQGTNTGELFF.

This chain connects TRBV27 to TRBJ2-7, with a weak D call TRBD1 (6 bases). Germline values: CDR1 MNHEY, CDR2 SMNVEV (reference sequence). V was shortened by 4 bases and J by 2 bases, with 12 bases between the two germline ends. This CDR3 region has 14 residues. This CDR3 is CASSSSYRAYEQYF. The DNA for the CDR3 is TGTGCCAGCAGTTCTTCCTACAGGGCCTACGAGCAGTACTTC.

This clone has a single count. The CDR3 reads CASSAKTVNTEAFF. DNA for the CDR3: TGTGCCAGCAGCGCTAAGACAGTGAACACTGAAGCTTTCTTT. The chain links TRBV2 to TRBJ1-1, with D perhaps matching TRBD1 (5 bases). This CDR3 has 14 amino acids. The V and J ends lost 6 bases and 0 bases respectively, with 11 bases between them. Germline CDR1 is SNHLY and CDR2 is FYNNEI.

The chain employs TRBV7-2 and TRBJ2-4; tentative D call: TRBD1 (5 bases). V lost 2 bases, J lost 5 bases, and 16 bases lay in between. The germline gives CDR1 SGHTA, CDR2 FQGNSA. The CDR3 consists of 16 residues. The CDR3 sequence is CASSLSTGGRENIQYF. CDR3 in DNA: TGTGCCAGCAGCTTATCTACAGGCGGTCGGGAAAACATTCAGTACTTC. The full variable domain, its missing parts supplied by reference TRBV7-2 and TRBJ2-4, is GAGVSQSPSNKVTEKGKDVELRCDPISGHTALYWYRQSLGQGLEFLIYFQGNSAPDKSGLPSDRFSAERTGGSVSTLTIQRTQQEDSAVYLCASSLSTGGRENIQYFGAGTRLSVL.

The chain joins TRBV2 to TRBJ2-5; 8 nucleotides line up with TRBD1. Germline loops: CDR1 SNHLY, CDR2 FYNNEI. Losses at the gene ends were 6 bases for V and 1 base for J; bases not matched to a gene: 4. This CDR3 is built from 14 residues. The CDR3 loop reads CASSVTGVQETQYF. Here the CDR3 DNA reads TGTGCCAGCAGCGTGACAGGGGTCCAAGAGACCCAGTACTTC.

The V gene is TRBV30, the J gene TRBJ2-7; D may match TRBD1 or TRBD2 (5 bases each). Germline V gives CDR1 GTSNPN, CDR2 SVGIG (reference sequence). V was pared by 8 bases and J by 3 bases, with 17 bases between. This CDR3 has 13 residues. Here the CDR3 reads CAGTQGAVYEQYF. CDR3 nucleotide sequence: TGTGCCGGGACCCAGGGTGCGGTCTACGAGCAGTACTTC.

The chain joins TRBV3-1 (or the pseudogene TRBV3-2) to TRBJ1-2, with TRBD1 matching over 10 bases. This CDR3 contains 16 residues. V shed 0 bases, J shed 4 bases, and the junction held 5 bases outside the gene matches. Germline V gene sequence: CDR1 LGHDT, CDR2 YNNKEL (reference sequence). In nucleotides, the CDR3 is TGTGCCAGCAGCCAAGAAAGGACAGGGGGTGGCTATGGCTACACCTTC. Its translation is CASSQERTGGGYGYTF.

This chain joins TRBV19 and TRBJ1-5, with unresolved D. Trimming removed 4 bases at V and 0 bases at J, with 13 bases between. The CDR3 runs to 16 residues. Germline loops: CDR1 LNHDA, CDR2 SQIVND (reference sequence). CDR3 nucleotide sequence: TGTGCCAGTAGTACCCCTTCCGGAGGTAGCAATCAGCCCCAGCATTTT. The encoded protein is CASSTPSGGSNQPQHF.